This T cell receptor beta chain was identified in a study of CD8+ T cells in alopecia areata. About the research overall: Skin grafts from roughly 6-13-month-old C3H/HeJ donors with spontaneous alopecia were placed on roughly 7-10-week-old female C3H/HeJ mice.

This CDR3 is 14 amino acids long. Losses at the gene ends were 5 bases for V and 5 bases for J; bases not matched to a gene: 3. Germline CDR1 is NSQYPW and CDR2 is LRSPGD (reference sequence). Findings and limits, study-wide: Against the mouse data, patients shared TCRs less clearly, possibly for HLA reasons. Scalp lesions, especially in alopecia totalis/universalis, had higher clonality than normal scalp.

Ten or more counts support this clone. Its specificity is not known. Mouse names are used for the genes. The CDR3 end is not reached by the read, which stops 4 residues before it; the germline J gene fills it in. Separation of pooled cutaneous lymph node cells was by sorting with CD4, CD8alpha, NKG2D, NKG2ACE and other markers. Extracted from the samples, RNA was reverse transcribed into cDNA to serve as the sequencing template. Some clones are missing from TCRdb's copy, which holds only in-frame ones; the method was immunoSEQ multiplex PCR. The sample gives about 18,000 clones, none seen only once, and the top ten clones hold approximately 33%.

V is TRBV1 and J is TRBJ1-4; 9 bases agree with TRBD1. The sequence derives from a C3H/HeJ mouse with alopecia areata. The strain's MHC type: H2-k. The specimen sequenced was CD8+ T cells sorted from a lymph node. The CDR3 DNA, read in part, is TGCACCTGCAGTCCGGGACAGGGAAACGAA. It specifies CTCSPGQGNE. The whole CDR3 protein reads CTCSPGQGNERLFF. Full variable domain (missing parts from reference TRBV1 and TRBJ1-4): VTLLEQNPRWRLVPRGQAVNLRCILKNSQYPWMSWYQQDLQKQLQWLFTLRSPGDKEVKSLPGADYLATRVTDTELRLQVANMSQGRTLYCTCSPGQGNERLFFGHGTKLSVL.